This is a list of T cell receptor beta chains from one sample in a study of identical twins. TCRdb re-called the 5' RACE reads with MiXCR, one entry per CDR3 protein. The sample includes approximately 470,000 distinct CDR3 sequences, about 14% of them seen just once. A further study also used this sample, focusing on yellow fever vaccine responses in identical twins.

The sample was CD4+ T cells sorted from blood. The receptors here all came from a woman aged 18-29 years in good health. Each CDR3 is given with its conserved first and last residue. Each record gives: D gene, V gene, J gene, clone size, CDR3 DNA, CDR3 protein. D genes are given only for firm matches. Only part of the rows carry a size: once, few, many, or a class if the clone is expanded.

D: .
V: TRBV6-5
J: TRBJ2-7
size: few
DNA: TGTGCCAGCAGTTCTTCCCCAAAACAGGGTCCCTACGAGCAGTACTTC
CDR3: CASSSSPKQGPYEQYF

D: TRBD1
V: TRBV3-1
J: TRBJ2-7
size: few
DNA: TGTGCCAGCAGCCAAGAATACCGGGACAGGGGGCGTAGGTACGAGCAGTACTTC
CDR3: CASSQEYRDRGRRYEQYF

D: TRBD2
V: TRBV5-1
J: TRBJ2-1
size: .
DNA: TGCGCCAGCAACGTTATCAGGACTAGCGGGGGAAATGAGCAGTTCTTC
CDR3: CASNVIRTSGGNEQFF

D: TRBD1
V: TRBV5-1
J: TRBJ2-3
size: many
DNA: TGCGCCAGCGGGACAGGGGCCACAGATACGCAGTATTTT
CDR3: CASGTGATDTQYF

D: TRBD2
V: TRBV5-8
J: TRBJ2-1
size: .
DNA: TGTGCCAGCAGAGCGGGACGGGATGAGCAGTTCTTC
CDR3: CASRAGRDEQFF

D: TRBD1
V: TRBV12-3/TRBV12-4
J: TRBJ2-7
size: few
DNA: TGTGCCAGCAGTTCCTCCGGGACAGGGATCCACGAGCAGTACTTC
CDR3: CASSSSGTGIHEQYF

D: .
V: TRBV19
J: TRBJ1-5
size: few
DNA: TGTGCCAGTAGTATAGATCTATCGGGAGCCCCCCAGCATTTT
CDR3: CASSIDLSGAPQHF

D: .
V: TRBV6-1
J: TRBJ2-7
size: many
DNA: TGTGCCAGCAGTGACTTCTGGGAAACCTACGAGCAGTACTTC
CDR3: CASSDFWETYEQYF

D: .
V: TRBV20-1
J: TRBJ2-5
size: .
DNA: TGCAGTGCTTCCAACACGGAGACCCAGTACTTC
CDR3: CSASNTETQYF

D: .
V: TRBV2
J: TRBJ1-2
size: .
DNA: TGTGCCAGCAGTGAAGCGAAGGGCGGCTACACCTTC
CDR3: CASSEAKGGYTF

D: TRBD1
V: TRBV5-1
J: TRBJ2-7
size: few
DNA: TGCGCCAGCAGCGCGGACAGGGGAAACTTGGGAGAGCAGTACTTC
CDR3: CASSADRGNLGEQYF

D: .
V: TRBV28
J: TRBJ2-3
size: .
DNA: TGTGCCAGCAGTCCCCGAGGCAACACAGATACGCAGTATTTT
CDR3: CASSPRGNTDTQYF

D: TRBD1
V: TRBV7-3
J: TRBJ2-1
size: .
DNA: TGTGCCAGCAGCTCTACCGGGACAGGGAAAGGATTTAATGAGCAGTTCTTC
CDR3: CASSSTGTGKGFNEQFF

D: .
V: TRBV12-3/TRBV12-4
J: TRBJ1-1
size: few
DNA: TGTGCCAGCAGTGGGAGGGGGGACACTGAAGCTTTCTTT
CDR3: CASSGRGDTEAFF

D: TRBD1
V: TRBV27
J: TRBJ2-7
size: .
DNA: TGTGCCAGCAGCCGAGTGACAGGGGCGGGATACGAGCAGTACTTC
CDR3: CASSRVTGAGYEQYF

D: .
V: TRBV4-3
J: TRBJ2-2
size: .
DNA: TGCGCCAGCAGACCTCAGACTAGTTTCCCCGGGGAGCTGTTTTTT
CDR3: CASRPQTSFPGELFF

D: .
V: TRBV6-1
J: TRBJ2-3
size: few
DNA: TGTGCCAGCAGCCCCGGGGTCGGGGCAGATACGCAGTATTTT
CDR3: CASSPGVGADTQYF

D: .
V: TRBV4-2
J: TRBJ1-1
size: many
DNA: TGTGCCAGCAGCCAACACATGAACACTGAAGCTTTCTTT
CDR3: CASSQHMNTEAFF

D: .
V: TRBV7-9
J: TRBJ2-7
size: .
DNA: TGTGCCAGCAGCTTACCGGGCACAGGCTACGAGCAGTACTTC
CDR3: CASSLPGTGYEQYF

D: TRBD1
V: TRBV12-3/TRBV12-4
J: TRBJ2-1
size: few
DNA: TGTGCCAGCAGCCCCGAAAGCCGGGACAGGGGGCTTAATGAGCAGTTCTTC
CDR3: CASSPESRDRGLNEQFF

D: .
V: TRBV10-3
J: TRBJ2-3
size: .
DNA: TGTGCCATCAGCAACGGTGAAACAGATACGCAGTATTTT
CDR3: CAISNGETDTQYF

D: TRBD1
V: TRBV15
J: TRBJ2-7
size: few
DNA: TGTGCCACCAGGGTGGGGACAGGGCAGCTCTACGAGCAGTACTTC
CDR3: CATRVGTGQLYEQYF

D: .
V: TRBV2
J: TRBJ2-2
size: few
DNA: TGTGCCAGCAGTGAGAGACAGTACACCGGGGAGCTGTTTTTT
CDR3: CASSERQYTGELFF

D: TRBD1
V: TRBV11-2
J: TRBJ2-1
size: few
DNA: TGTGCCAGCAGCTTAAAAGCTGTCGGGGACAGGCCATACAATGAGCAGTTCTTC
CDR3: CASSLKAVGDRPYNEQFF

D: .
V: TRBV5-1
J: TRBJ2-1
size: .
DNA: TGCGCCAGCAGCCCTGAAGGGGGATACAATGAGCAGTTCTTC
CDR3: CASSPEGGYNEQFF

D: TRBD1
V: TRBV5-1
J: TRBJ2-5
size: few
DNA: TGCGCCAGCAGCGGGGCCGGGACAGGGAAAGAGACCCAGTACTTC
CDR3: CASSGAGTGKETQYF

D: .
V: TRBV19
J: TRBJ1-1
size: few
DNA: TGTGCCAGTAGTATTGTCGGACAGCAAGCTTTCTTT
CDR3: CASSIVGQQAFF

D: .
V: TRBV29-1
J: TRBJ2-2
size: many
DNA: TGCACCGTCGGAGGCGGGACCGGGGAGCTGTTTTTT
CDR3: CTVGGGTGELFF

D: .
V: TRBV4-3
J: TRBJ2-1
size: .
DNA: TGCGCCAGCAGCCAAGATGGTGCTATAGCGAACAATGAGCAGTTCTTC
CDR3: CASSQDGAIANNEQFF

D: .
V: TRBV20-1
J: TRBJ2-5
size: few
DNA: TGCAGTGCTAGAGAGCTCGGGACCAAAGAGACCCAGTACTTC
CDR3: CSARELGTKETQYF

D: .
V: TRBV5-1
J: TRBJ2-2
size: few
DNA: TGCGCCAGCAGCTTGGTTAGTCCCGGGGAGCTGTTTTTT
CDR3: CASSLVSPGELFF

D: .
V: TRBV7-9
J: TRBJ2-7
size: few
DNA: TGTGCCAGCAGCCATCGGACACAGGGCTTCTCTGAGCAGTACTTC
CDR3: CASSHRTQGFSEQYF

D: .
V: TRBV6-6
J: TRBJ2-5
size: few
DNA: TGTGCCAGCAGTAGCCAGAGGAGAGAGACCCAGTACTTC
CDR3: CASSSQRRETQYF

D: .
V: TRBV12-3/TRBV12-4
J: TRBJ1-4
size: .
DNA: TGTGCCAGCACCCGGGATAATGAAAAACTGTTTTTT
CDR3: CASTRDNEKLFF

D: TRBD2
V: TRBV9
J: TRBJ2-1
size: few
DNA: TGTGCCAGCAGCGTGGAACTAGCGGGGTACAATGAGCAGTTCTTC
CDR3: CASSVELAGYNEQFF

D: .
V: TRBV10-3
J: TRBJ2-3
size: few
DNA: TGTGCCATCAAAGGGGCGATAAGCACAGATACGCAGTATTTT
CDR3: CAIKGAISTDTQYF

D: .
V: TRBV12-3/TRBV12-4
J: TRBJ2-7
size: few
DNA: TGTGCCAGCAGGCGAAATTCCTACGAGCAGTACTTC
CDR3: CASRRNSYEQYF

D: .
V: TRBV29-1
J: TRBJ2-6
size: few
DNA: TGCAGCGTTTACCGGAGCTCTGGGGCCAACGTCCTGACTTTC
CDR3: CSVYRSSGANVLTF

D: TRBD1
V: TRBV29-1
J: TRBJ2-1
size: few
DNA: TGCAGCGTTGAGGACAGGTCCTACAATGAGCAGTTCTTC
CDR3: CSVEDRSYNEQFF

D: .
V: TRBV7-2
J: TRBJ1-6
size: few
DNA: TGTGCCAGCAGCGCCTTAGTTTGGGGGAAGGATTCACCCCTCCACTTT
CDR3: CASSALVWGKDSPLHF

D: .
V: TRBV20-1
J: TRBJ2-5
size: few
DNA: TGCAGTGTCAGGGGGGGGAGGAGGGAGACCCAGTACTTC
CDR3: CSVRGGRRETQYF